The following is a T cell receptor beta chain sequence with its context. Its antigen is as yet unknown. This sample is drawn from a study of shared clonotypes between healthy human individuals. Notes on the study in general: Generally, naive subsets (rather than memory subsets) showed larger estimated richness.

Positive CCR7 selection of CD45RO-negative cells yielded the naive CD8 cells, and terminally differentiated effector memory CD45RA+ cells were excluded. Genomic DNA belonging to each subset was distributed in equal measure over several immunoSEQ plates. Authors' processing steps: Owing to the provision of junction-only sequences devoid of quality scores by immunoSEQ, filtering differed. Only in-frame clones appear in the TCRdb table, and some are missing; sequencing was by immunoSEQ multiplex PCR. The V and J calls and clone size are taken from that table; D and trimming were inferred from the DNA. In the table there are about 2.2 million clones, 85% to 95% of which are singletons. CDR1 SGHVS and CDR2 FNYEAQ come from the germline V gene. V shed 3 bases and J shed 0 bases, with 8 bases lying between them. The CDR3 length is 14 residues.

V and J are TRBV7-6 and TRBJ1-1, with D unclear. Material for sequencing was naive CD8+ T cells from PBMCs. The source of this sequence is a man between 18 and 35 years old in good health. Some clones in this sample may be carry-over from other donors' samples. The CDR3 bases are TGTGCCAGCAGCTTGGTGGGAATGAACACTGAAGCTTTCTTT. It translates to CASSLVGMNTEAFF.